This is a list of T cell receptor beta chains from one sample in a study of shared clonotypes between healthy human individuals. Clones were sequenced by immunoSEQ multiplex PCR, and TCRdb holds only the in-frame ones, with some missing. Among under 2.5 million clones, under 95% were seen once, and the ten largest hold about 0.41%. The sample was naive CD4+ T cells from PBMCs. Source of these receptors: a man between 18 and 35 years old in good health. Some clones in this sample may be carry-over from other donors' samples. Each CDR3 is given with its conserved first and last residue. Each record gives: D gene, CDR3 length, J gene, V gene, CDR3 protein, CDR3 DNA. The D gene is left open where the match is weak.

>-|15|TRBJ1-3|TRBV2
CASSRDRSSGNTIYF
TGTGCCAGCAGTCGCGACAGGTCCTCTGGAAACACCATATATTTT
>-|13|TRBJ1-2|TRBV30
CAWSVNAPYGYTF
TGTGCCTGGAGTGTTAACGCACCCTATGGCTACACCTTC
>-|11|TRBJ2-3|TRBV5-1
CASTNTDTQYF
TGCGCCAGCACCAACACAGATACGCAGTATTTT
>TRBD1|15|TRBJ1-1|TRBV6-6
CASSYGTGGGTEAFF
TGTGCCAGCAGTTACGGTACAGGGGGAGGTACTGAAGCTTTCTTT
>-|14|TRBJ1-2|TRBV7-8
CASSLVQGGYGYTF
TGTGCCAGCAGCTTAGTGCAGGGCGGCTATGGCTACACCTTC
>-|10|TRBJ1-2|TRBV29-1
CSVVGVGYTF
TGCAGCGTTGTAGGGGTGGGCTACACCTTC
>TRBD2|15|TRBJ2-1|TRBV5-1
CASSLRTSGIDEQFF
TGCGCCAGCAGCCTTCGGACTAGCGGGATTGATGAGCAGTTCTTC
>-|14|TRBJ2-3|TRBV5-4
CASSSSGPTDTQYF
TGTGCCAGCAGCTCGAGCGGGCCCACAGATACGCAGTATTTT
>-|14|TRBJ2-7|TRBV7-8
CARRPGRRRGEQYF
TGTGCCAGAAGACCGGGACGGAGGCGAGGCGAGCAGTACTTC
>-|14|TRBJ1-4|TRBV27
CATWGGATNEKLFF
TGTGCCACGTGGGGGGGGGCGACTAATGAAAAACTGTTTTTT
>-|15|TRBJ2-1|TRBV6-6
CASINSGGPYNEQFF
TGTGCCAGCATCAACAGCGGAGGACCCTACAATGAGCAGTTCTTC
>TRBD2|16|TRBJ2-2|TRBV5-1
CASSLLASGNTGELFF
TGCGCCAGCAGCTTGCTCGCTAGCGGGAACACCGGGGAGCTGTTTTTT
>-|12|TRBJ2-1|TRBV5-4
CASSLALGEQFF
TGTGCCAGCAGCTTGGCCCTCGGTGAGCAGTTCTTC
>TRBD2|16|TRBJ2-7|TRBV4-3
CASSQHGTSGTYEQYF
TGCGCCAGCAGCCAACACGGGACTAGCGGGACGTACGAGCAGTACTTC
>-|16|TRBJ2-3|TRBV18
CASSPPDGTSTDTQYF
TGTGCCAGCTCACCCCCGGACGGGACTAGCACAGATACGCAGTATTTT
>TRBD2|15|TRBJ2-2|TRBV7-2
CASSPRGGSTGELFF
TGTGCCAGCAGCCCCCGGGGGGGGAGCACCGGGGAGCTGTTTTTT
>TRBD1|15|TRBJ1-5|TRBV19
CASISQGAGNQPQHF
TGTGCCAGTATCTCTCAGGGGGCTGGGAATCAGCCCCAGCATTTT
>TRBD2|16|TRBJ2-1|TRBV11-2
CASSLRVLAGANEQFF
TGTGCCAGCAGCTTAAGAGTCCTAGCGGGAGCCAATGAGCAGTTCTTC
>TRBD1|15|TRBJ2-2|TRBV7-3
CASSATGVVAGELFF
TGTGCCAGCAGCGCGACAGGGGTGGTAGCCGGGGAGCTGTTTTTT
>TRBD1|12|TRBJ2-1|TRBV2
CASGTGGYEQFF
TGTGCCAGCGGGACAGGGGGTTATGAGCAGTTCTTC
>-|12|TRBJ2-1|TRBV6-1
CASRDPQNEQFF
TGTGCCAGCAGAGATCCCCAGAATGAGCAGTTCTTC
>TRBD2|16|TRBJ2-5|TRBV28
CASSFGTSGAQETQYF
TGTGCCAGCAGTTTTGGAACTAGCGGGGCCCAAGAGACCCAGTACTTC
>TRBD2|15|TRBJ2-3|TRBV5-1
CASSLGAGVPDTQYF
TGCGCCAGCAGCTTAGGGGCGGGAGTACCAGATACGCAGTATTTT